These 2 T cell receptor beta chains share one sample of origin, sequenced in a study of blood T cell repertoires in COVID-19. Clones were sequenced by immunoSEQ multiplex PCR, and TCRdb holds only the in-frame ones, with some missing. The sample contains approximately 500,000 clones, less than 90% of which appear only once. Sequenced input: peripheral blood. The receptors were gathered from a woman in her forties or fifties with COVID-19, enrolled during active disease.

This clone was detected only once. This sample includes further DNA sequences coding for the same CDR3. This rearrangement joins TRBV2 to TRBJ1-1; D possibly corresponds to TRBD1 (6 bases). This CDR3 has 13 amino acids. Germline-derived CDR1 and CDR2 are SNHLY and FYNNEI. V was pared by 6 bases and J by 1 base, with 9 bases between. The CDR3: CASRRTENTEAFF. The CDR3 DNA follows: TGTGCCAGCAGACGGACAGAGAACACTGAAGCTTTCTTT.

The chain recombines TRBV19 with TRBJ1-2; D may be TRBD1 (6 bases). Trimming took 5 bases from V and 1 from J, leaving 8 bases between them. Germline lookup yields CDR1 LNHDA and CDR2 SQIVND (reference sequence). The CDR3 is made up of 13 amino acids. In DNA, the CDR3 is TGTGCCAGTAGTCACAGGGATAACTATGGCTACACCTTC. Amino acids: CASSHRDNYGYTF.